This T cell receptor beta chain emerged from a study of blood T cell repertoires in COVID-19. Study-wide context: Spain, Italy and the United States supplied samples that represented acute and convalescent COVID-19. T cells, B-cell-depleted T cells, or PBMCs provided the cDNA or gDNA that served as material.

CDR1 is SGHNT, CDR2 YENEEA, per germline. This CDR3 region has 15 residues. V was clipped by 3 bases and J by 0 bases; unmatched bases: 0. Generated by immunoSEQ multiplex PCR, the TCRdb table keeps only in-frame clones and is missing some. This table holds approximately 63,000 clones, around four fifths found once. This chain uses TRBV11-3 with TRBJ2-1; 9 nucleotides line up with TRBD2. The sample comprised peripheral blood. This clonotype was sampled from an older woman with acute or convalescent COVID-19. The DNA for the CDR3 is TGTGCCAGCAGCTTTAGCGGGGGCTCCTACAATGAGCAGTTCTTC. Amino acids: CASSFSGGSYNEQFF.